Below, 23 T cell receptor beta chains from the same sample are listed, as sequenced in a study of a mutant IDH1 vaccine in newly diagnosed glioma. These receptors are not linked to any known antigen. Sequenced by immunoSEQ multiplex PCR; TCRdb stores in-frame clones only, minus some. The data hold over 55,000 clones, with roughly 76% observed a single time. Time point denoted: week 35, safety follow-up. In every dose of vaccine, 300 ug of mutant IDH1 20-mer peptide was given alongside topical imiquimod. The material sequenced was PBMCs, taken from a glioma patient whose treatment included an IDH1 peptide vaccine. The source of these receptors is a man aged 40-55 years with glioma.

The chain has TRBV12-5 and TRBJ2-7, with D possibly TRBD2 on 6 matching bases. Germline V CDR1 and CDR2: LGHNT, FRNRAP. Trimming pared 0 bases from V and 2 bases from J, leaving 20 bases between. The CDR3 extends over 18 amino acids. CDR3 residues: CASGLVLSGTDITYEQYF. The CDR3 DNA reads TGTGCTAGTGGTTTGGTACTGTCCGGGACTGACATCACCTACGAGCAGTACTTC.

The chain carries TRBV30 and TRBJ1-1; D may be TRBD1 (5 bases). Germline lookup yields CDR1 GTSNPN and CDR2 SVGIG (reference sequence). The V end was cut by 5 bases, the J end by 6 bases, with 19 bases between. The CDR3 loop spans 14 amino acids. The CDR3 loop reads CAWGILRGRAEAFF. CDR3 nucleotide sequence: TGTGCCTGGGGGATTCTTCGGGGGAGAGCTGAAGCTTTCTTT.

This clone was detected a few times. This sequence joins TRBV7-2 and TRBJ2-2; 7 nucleotides match TRBD2. This CDR3 is built from 18 residues. V shed 0 bases and J 4 bases; nucleotides not matched to a gene: 11. Germline lookup yields CDR1 SGHTA and CDR2 FQGNSA. Here the CDR3 reads CASSLARSTSVFTGELFF. The CDR3 bases are TGTGCCAGCAGCTTAGCCCGGTCAACTAGCGTTTTCACCGGGGAGCTGTTTTTT.

This rearrangement joins TRBV10-2 to TRBJ1-5, with a tentative D call TRBD1 (5 bases). The CDR3 runs to 16 residues. Germline-derived CDR1 and CDR2 are WSHSY and SAAADI. Trimming stripped 4 bases from V and 1 base from J, with 14 bases between. Here the CDR3 reads CASSVWGKGSNQPQHF. DNA for the CDR3: TGCGCCAGCAGTGTCTGGGGGAAGGGGAGCAATCAGCCCCAGCATTTT.

The V call is TRBV2, the J call TRBJ1-1, with 9 bases aligning to TRBD1. This CDR3 comprises 13 residues. J was trimmed by 7 bases and V by 4 bases; bases with no gene match: 4. Germline V gene data show CDR1 as SNHLY and CDR2 as FYNNEI. This CDR3 is CASSVQGAGEAFF. The CDR3 nucleotides read TGTGCCAGCAGTGTACAGGGGGCCGGTGAAGCTTTCTTT.

This chain links TRBV19 with TRBJ1-2, with TRBD1 matching over 7 bases. In germline, CDR1 is LNHDA, CDR2 SQIVND (reference sequence). V dropped 5 bases and J dropped 8; count of bases not matched to a gene: 5. CDR3 size: 12 residues. In DNA form, the CDR3 reads TGTGCCAGTAGTCCACAGGGGCGAGGCTACACCTTC. It specifies CASSPQGRGYTF. The full variable domain, in which reference TRBV19 and TRBJ1-2 provide the parts outside the CDR3, is DGGITQSPKYLFRKEGQNVTLSCEQNLNHDAMYWYRQDPGQGLRLIYYSQIVNDFQKGDIAEGYSVSREKKESFPLTVTSAQKNPTAFYLCASSPQGRGYTFGSGTRLTVV.

This chain connects TRBV7-9 to TRBJ2-1; a weak D match, TRBD1 (5 bases). V was clipped by 1 base and J by 3 bases, with 7 bases between them. This CDR3 comprises 14 residues. Germline CDR1 reads SEHNR; CDR2 reads FQNEAQ (reference sequence). The CDR3 DNA sequence: TGTGCCAGCAGCTTAGGGCAGGGCTACAATGAGCAGTTCTTC. Amino acid sequence: CASSLGQGYNEQFF.

This clone was counted once. The chain combines TRBV11-2 with TRBJ2-5; 12 nucleotides agree with TRBD2. CDR1 is SGHAT, CDR2 FQNNGV, per germline. V dropped 1 base and J dropped 5; count of bases not matched to a gene: 8. The CDR3 contains 17 residues. For the CDR3, the DNA is TGTGCCAGCAGCTTAGGGTCTAGCGGGGGGGCCGGCGAGACCCAGTACTTC. The encoded protein is CASSLGSSGGAGETQYF.

The J gene is TRBJ2-6, the V gene TRBV19; D is ambiguous. Trimming stripped 7 bases from V and 3 bases from J, with 13 bases between. The germline V gene has CDR1 LNHDA and CDR2 SQIVND (reference sequence). The CDR3 covers 15 residues. Here the CDR3 reads CASNPRVYGANVLTF. The DNA for the CDR3 is TGTGCCAGTAACCCGAGAGTCTATGGGGCCAACGTCCTGACTTTC. The full variable domain, its missing parts supplied by reference TRBV19 and TRBJ2-6, is DGGITQSPKYLFRKEGQNVTLSCEQNLNHDAMYWYRQDPGQGLRLIYYSQIVNDFQKGDIAEGYSVSREKKESFPLTVTSAQKNPTAFYLCASNPRVYGANVLTFGAGSRLTVL.

The V and J genes are TRBV14 and TRBJ2-6; possible D gene TRBD1, 5 bases. Germline V gives CDR1 SGHDN, CDR2 FVKESK. The CDR3 is 17 amino acids. Trimming stripped 0 bases from V and 4 bases from J, with 13 bases between. For the CDR3, the DNA is TGTGCCAGCAGCCAAGATTCAGGGTTCTTCGGGGCCAACGTCCTGACTTTC. It codes for CASSQDSGFFGANVLTF.

The chain links TRBV7-9 to TRBJ1-1; 7 positions agree with TRBD1. In germline, CDR1 is SEHNR, CDR2 FQNEAQ (reference sequence). The CDR3 has 15 residues. V lost 2 bases and J lost 1; bases outside the gene matches: 4. CDR3 DNA sequence: TGTGCCAGCAGCTTAACCAGGGGGTCGAACACTGAAGCTTTCTTT. This codes for CASSLTRGSNTEAFF. The full variable domain, completed using reference TRBV7-9 and TRBJ1-1, is DTGVSQNPRHKITKRGQNVTFRCDPISEHNRLYWYRQTLGQGPEFLTYFQNEAQLEKSRLLSDRFSAERPKGSFSTLEIQRTEQGDSAMYLCASSLTRGSNTEAFFGQGTRLTVV.

The genes are TRBV28 and TRBJ2-5, with 7 bases lining up with TRBD2. There are 19 residues in the CDR3. V shed 1 base, J shed 0 bases, and the junction held 14 bases outside the gene matches. CDR1 is MDHEN and CDR2 is SYDVKM in the germline V gene. CDR3 sequence (DNA): TGTGCCAGCAGTTTATCCTCTTGGCGAGCGGGACCGTACCAAGAGACCCAGTACTTC. Amino acid sequence: CASSLSSWRAGPYQETQYF.

This clone was seen a few times. The chain carries TRBV4-3 and TRBJ1-2; D gene uncertain. The CDR3 is made up of 14 amino acids. CDR1 and CDR2 from the germline V gene are LGHNA and YSLEER. Trimming shortened V by 5 bases and J by 4 bases, and 14 bases separated the two germline ends. The CDR3 region is CASSNQDRSYGYTF. As DNA, the CDR3 is TGCGCCAGCAGCAACCAAGACCGGTCCTATGGCTACACCTTC.

J is TRBJ1-1 and V is TRBV7-2, with D tentatively TRBD1 (6 bases). The germline V gene encodes CDR1 SGHTA and CDR2 FQGNSA. The germline V and J ends were trimmed by 3 bases and 4 bases, with 9 bases remaining between them. The CDR3 is made up of 13 amino acids. DNA for the CDR3: TGTGCCAGCAGCTTTCAGGGGTTCACTGAAGCTTTCTTT. This translates into CASSFQGFTEAFF.

CDR3 sequence: CASSQDQRSKGGGGIHEQYF. The CDR3 region has the DNA TGTGCCAGCAGCCAAGATCAGCGAAGCAAGGGTGGCGGGGGTATACACGAGCAGTACTTC. This chain uses TRBV14 with TRBJ2-7; 7 positions match TRBD2. The CDR3 contains 20 residues. Germline CDR1 and CDR2: SGHDN and FVKESK. The trim removed 0 bases at V and 5 bases at J, leaving 22 bases unmatched.

The chain combines TRBV2 with TRBJ2-2, with D hard to call. The germline V gene has CDR1 SNHLY and CDR2 FYNNEI. V shed 7 bases and J shed 7 bases, with 7 bases lying between them. The CDR3 has 11 residues. This chain's CDR3 is CASKKGGELFF. DNA of the CDR3: TGTGCCAGCAAGAAGGGCGGGGAGCTGTTTTTT.

The chain's CDR3 is CASSPSGTGTYEQYF. The CDR3 DNA reads TGCGCCAGCAGTCCATCCGGGACAGGGACCTACGAGCAGTACTTC. The rearrangement uses TRBV4-1 and TRBJ2-7; 9 bases match TRBD1. This CDR3 spans 15 amino acids. The ends lost 6 bases at V and 2 bases at J; junction bases unmatched: 8. Germline V lookup: CDR1 MGHRA, CDR2 YSYEKL.

V gene TRBV29-1 combines with J gene TRBJ1-2; D remains ambiguous. This CDR3 region has 10 residues. Germline V gene data show CDR1 as SQVTM and CDR2 as ANQGSEA. The germline V and J ends were trimmed by 5 bases and 8 bases, with 9 bases remaining between them. The DNA of the CDR3 is TGCAGCGTTTTCGACCAAGGCTACACCTTC. This translates into CSVFDQGYTF.

This clone was found a few times. The chain combines TRBV28 with TRBJ2-1, with D unresolved. With 2 bases removed from V and 5 bases from J, the gap between germline ends came to 4 bases. The CDR3 consists of 12 residues. Germline V gene data show CDR1 as MDHEN and CDR2 as SYDVKM. The CDR3 region is CASSLADNEQFF. CDR3 DNA: TGTGCCAGCAGTTTAGCGGACAATGAGCAGTTCTTC.

By share of the sample, this clone is medium-sized. The chain joins TRBV28 to TRBJ2-1; TRBD2 matches 12 bases. Germline V gene sequence: CDR1 MDHEN, CDR2 SYDVKM. The CDR3 totals 17 residues. V lost 8 bases, J lost 2 bases, and 10 bases stayed unmatched. CDR3 region: CASASGTSGPAYNEQFF. The CDR3 DNA is TGTGCCAGCGCCAGTGGGACTAGCGGGCCCGCCTACAATGAGCAGTTCTTC. Combining the CDR3 with reference TRBV28 and TRBJ2-1 gives the whole variable domain DVKVTQSSRYLVKRTGEKVFLECVQDMDHENMFWYRQDPGLGLRLIYFSYDVKMKEKGDIPEGYSVSREKKERFSLILESASTNQTSMYLCASASGTSGPAYNEQFFGPGTRLTVL.

The genes are TRBV12-5 and TRBJ2-2; either TRBD1 or TRBD2 may fit D (5 bases each). CDR3 length equals 15 residues. Germline CDR1 is LGHNT and CDR2 is FRNRAP. Trimming took off 3 bases at V and 0 bases at J, with 8 bases between the two ends. The CDR3 DNA reads as TGTGCTAGTGGTTTCGGGGCCGCGAACACCGGGGAGCTGTTTTTT. This translates into CASGFGAANTGELFF.

This clone was detected once. V gene TRBV4-3 combines with J gene TRBJ2-1; tentatively, D is TRBD2 (5 bases). V was pared by 1 base and J by 6 bases, with 7 bases between. CDR3 size: 13 residues. Per the germline V gene, CDR1 is LGHNA and CDR2 is YSLEER. This CDR3 is CASSQGSGNEQFF. In DNA, the CDR3 is TGCGCCAGCAGCCAAGGGAGCGGCAATGAGCAGTTCTTC.

Worth noting for this clone: The same CDR3 arises from other DNA sequences in this sample as well. The chain combines TRBV11-2 with TRBJ2-7; 8 bases fit TRBD2. Germline lookup yields CDR1 SGHAT and CDR2 FQNNGV. V dropped 1 base and J dropped 1; count of bases not matched to a gene: 0. This CDR3 spans 14 amino acids. The DNA for the CDR3 is TGTGCCAGCAGCTTAGTAGCGGGGTCCTACGAGCAGTACTTC. Amino acid sequence: CASSLVAGSYEQYF. The entire variable domain, with the rest obtained from reference TRBV11-2 and TRBJ2-7, is as follows: EAGVAQSPRYKIIEKRQSVAFWCNPISGHATLYWYQQILGQGPKLLIQFQNNGVVDDSQLPKDRFSAERLKGVDSTLKIQPAKLEDSAVYLCASSLVAGSYEQYFGPGTRLTVT.